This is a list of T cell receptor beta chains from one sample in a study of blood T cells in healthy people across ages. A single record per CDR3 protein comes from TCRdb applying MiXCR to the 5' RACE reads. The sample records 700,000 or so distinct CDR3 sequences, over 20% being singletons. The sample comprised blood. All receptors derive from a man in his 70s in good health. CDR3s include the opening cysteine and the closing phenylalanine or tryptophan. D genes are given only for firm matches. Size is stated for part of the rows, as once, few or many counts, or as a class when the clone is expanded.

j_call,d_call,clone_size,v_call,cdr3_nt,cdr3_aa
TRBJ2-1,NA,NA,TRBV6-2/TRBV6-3,TGTGCCAGCACCAACTCCCTTCACAATGAGCAGTTCTTC,CASTNSLHNEQFF
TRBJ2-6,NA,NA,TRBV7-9,TGTGCCGGAGGGCGCTCTGGGGCCAACGTCCTGACTTTC,CAGGRSGANVLTF
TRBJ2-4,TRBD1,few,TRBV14,TGTGCCAGCAGCCCTCGACAGGGGAGAGGCATTCAGTACTTC,CASSPRQGRGIQYF
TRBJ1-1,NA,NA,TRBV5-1,TGCGCCGGCAGCTCGGCTGGCCGGGGGAACACTGAAGCTTTCTTT,CAGSSAGRGNTEAFF
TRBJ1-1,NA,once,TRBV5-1,TGCGCCAGCAGCTCAAACCTGGGACATAACACTGAAGCTTTCTTT,CASSSNLGHNTEAFF
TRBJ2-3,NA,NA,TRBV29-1,TGCAGCGTCGGGGGGCCCCGCCTTGATACGCAGTATTTT,CSVGGPRLDTQYF
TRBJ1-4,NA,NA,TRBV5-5,TGTGCCAGCAGCTTTTTGAACGAAAAACTGTTTTTT,CASSFLNEKLFF
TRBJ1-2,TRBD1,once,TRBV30,TGTGCCTGGAGCGTAAGGGTGTCAGGGGGCGGCTATGGCTACACCTTC,CAWSVRVSGGGYGYTF
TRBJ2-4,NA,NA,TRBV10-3,TGTGCCATCAGTGAGTCGGAAACTAGTCTCGGGTACTTC,CAISESETSLGYF
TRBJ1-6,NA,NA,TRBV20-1,TGCAGTGCTAGGAGGGGTCTGGAAAATTCACCCCTCCACTTT,CSARRGLENSPLHF
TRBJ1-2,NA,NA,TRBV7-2,TGTGCCAGCAGCCCCCACTTCGAAACCGGCAGGTACTATGGCTACACCTTC,CASSPHFETGRYYGYTF
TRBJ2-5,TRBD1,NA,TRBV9,TGTGCCAGCAGCGTTGGCAGGGGGAAAGAGACCCAGTACTTC,CASSVGRGKETQYF
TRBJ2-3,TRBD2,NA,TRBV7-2,TGTGCCAGCAGTCCCGGGACTAATTCAGATACGCAGTATTTT,CASSPGTNSDTQYF
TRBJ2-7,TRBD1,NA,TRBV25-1,TGTGCCAGCAGTGAATGGGGACAGACCTACGAGCAGTACTTC,CASSEWGQTYEQYF
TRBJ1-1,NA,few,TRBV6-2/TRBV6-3,TGTGCCAGCAGGCATTGGGCGGGAGGCACTGAAGCTTTCTTT,CASRHWAGGTEAFF
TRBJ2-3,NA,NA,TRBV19,TGTGCCAGTAGTGCTAGCGTGAGCACAGATACGCAATATTTT,CASSASVSTDTQYF
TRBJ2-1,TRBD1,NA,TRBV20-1,TGCAGTGCTAGAGATGAAGGGGGCGCCTACAATGAGCAGTTCTTC,CSARDEGGAYNEQFF
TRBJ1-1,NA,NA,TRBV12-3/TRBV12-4,TGTGCCAGCATCAAAAGACAGGCCAGAGAAGCTTTCTTT,CASIKRQAREAFF
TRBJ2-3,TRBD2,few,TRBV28,TGTGCCGGCAGTCCAAGGACTAGCGGAGATTCCACAGATACGCAGTATTTT,CAGSPRTSGDSTDTQYF
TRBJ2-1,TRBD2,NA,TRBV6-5,TGTGCCAGCTCTAAAGCGGGAGTGGTAGTGGGGGATGAGCAGTTCTTC,CASSKAGVVVGDEQFF
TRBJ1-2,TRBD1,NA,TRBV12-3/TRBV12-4,TGTGCCAGCAGTTTAGGGGGGACAGGAAGTGGCTACACCTTC,CASSLGGTGSGYTF
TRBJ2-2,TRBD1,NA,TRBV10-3,TGTGCCATCAGTGAGTTACAGGGGCCCGGGGAGCTGTTTTTT,CAISELQGPGELFF
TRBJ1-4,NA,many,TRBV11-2,TGTGCCAGCAGCGGGAAACTTCAGGCGGGGGAAAAACTGTTTTTT,CASSGKLQAGEKLFF
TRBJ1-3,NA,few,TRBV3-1,TGTGCCAGCAGCCAAGATTTCGCTCTCTTCGGCTCTGGAAACACCATATATTTT,CASSQDFALFGSGNTIYF
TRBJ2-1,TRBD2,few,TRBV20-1,TGCAGTGCTAGAAGCGGGGGGACCGACAATGAGCAGTTCTTC,CSARSGGTDNEQFF
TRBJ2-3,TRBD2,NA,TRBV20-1,TGCAGTGCTTTCAGGACTAGCGGGGGACGCACAGATACGCAGTATTTT,CSAFRTSGGRTDTQYF
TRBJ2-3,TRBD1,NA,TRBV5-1,TGCGCCAGCAGCTTGGCCGGGACAGGGACTTTTGATACGCAGTATTTT,CASSLAGTGTFDTQYF
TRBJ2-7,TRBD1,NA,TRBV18,TGTGCCAGCTCACCCAGACAGGGTTCAGGGGACGAGCAGTACTTC,CASSPRQGSGDEQYF
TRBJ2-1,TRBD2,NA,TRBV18,TGTGCCAGCTCACCATCTTTTGGGACTATCTCCAAGAGGTACAATGAGCAGTTCTTC,CASSPSFGTISKRYNEQFF
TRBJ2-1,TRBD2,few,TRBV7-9,TGTGCCAGCCAATTCCCTAGCGGGGGAAACAATGAGCAGTTCTTC,CASQFPSGGNNEQFF
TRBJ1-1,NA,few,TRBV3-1,TGTGCCAGCAGCCCACCCCTGGACGAGGGCATTTTCTTT,CASSPPLDEGIFF
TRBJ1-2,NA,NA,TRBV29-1,TGCAGCGCCGCGGGGGAAAACTATGGCTACACCTTC,CSAAGENYGYTF
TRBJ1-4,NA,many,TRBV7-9,TGTGCCAGCAGCTTAGCGCAACAGGGCGGCGAAAAACTGTTTTTT,CASSLAQQGGEKLFF
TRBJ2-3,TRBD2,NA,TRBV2,TGTGCCAGTTTACTAGCGATGGGCACAGATACGCAGTATTTT,CASLLAMGTDTQYF
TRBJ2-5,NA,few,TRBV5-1,TGCGCCAGCAGCGACCTTGGGGACGAAGAGACCCAGTACTTC,CASSDLGDEETQYF
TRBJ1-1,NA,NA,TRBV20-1,TGCAGTGCTAGAATTGGGGGGAGATGGATGAACACTGAAGCTTTCTTT,CSARIGGRWMNTEAFF
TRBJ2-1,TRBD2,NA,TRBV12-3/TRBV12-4,TGTGCCAGCAGACGTCCAGGGACTAACAATGAGCAGTTCTTC,CASRRPGTNNEQFF
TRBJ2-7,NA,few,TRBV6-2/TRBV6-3,TGTGCCAGCAGTTACGGGACGGAGTGGGCCTACGAGCAGTACTTC,CASSYGTEWAYEQYF
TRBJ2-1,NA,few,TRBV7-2,TGTGCCAGCAGCTTGTCCCAATCGAGCCCATACAATGAGCAGTTCTTC,CASSLSQSSPYNEQFF
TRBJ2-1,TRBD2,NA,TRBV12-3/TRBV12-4,TGTGCCAGCAGTTCGACTAGCGTAAGGTACAATGAGCAGTTCTTC,CASSSTSVRYNEQFF
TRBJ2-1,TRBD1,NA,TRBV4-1,TGCGCCAGCAGCCAACCTGACAGGGGTACGAACAATGAGCAGTTCTTC,CASSQPDRGTNNEQFF
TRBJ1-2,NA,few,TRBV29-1,TGCAGCGTTGGCGTGGCCAACTATGGCTACACCTTC,CSVGVANYGYTF
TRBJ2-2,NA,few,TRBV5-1,TGCGCCAGCAGCTCAGGGGTCACCGGGGAGCTGTTTTTT,CASSSGVTGELFF